Each of the 30 T cell receptor beta chains below was sequenced from the same sample in a study of CD4 T cells in relation to SARS-CoV-2 and coronaviruses. Sequenced by immunoSEQ multiplex PCR; TCRdb stores in-frame clones only, minus some. The table shows around 16,000 clones, with around four fifths occurring only once. Their target antigens are unknown. The unexposed donors gave CD4+ T cells in about 2010-2019, prior to COVID-19. After 10 to 11 days of culture, CD4+ T cells were isolated. The sample was CD4+ T cells from PBMCs, cultured in vitro. The receptors were gathered from a human donor in good health.

This sequence joins TRBV9 and TRBJ2-1, with 10 bases aligning to TRBD2. CDR1 and CDR2 (germline): SGDLS, YYNGEE. There are 20 residues in the CDR3. V lost 0 bases and J lost 1; bases outside the gene matches: 13. The CDR3 bases are TGTGCCAGCAGCGTAGGACTAGCGGGCCTTGGGGGCCTATCCTACAATGAGCAGTTCTTC. Its translation: CASSVGLAGLGGLSYNEQFF. The entire variable domain, with the rest obtained from reference TRBV9 and TRBJ2-1, is as follows: DSGVTQTPKHLITATGQRVTLRCSPRSGDLSVYWYQQSLDQGLQFLIQYYNGEERAKGNILERFSAQQFPDLHSELNLSSLELGDSALYFCASSVGLAGLGGLSYNEQFFGPGTRLTVL.

This chain joins TRBV6-6 and TRBJ2-1; TRBD2 agrees at 10 bases. V was pared by 5 bases and J by 15 bases, with 7 bases of the junction left unmatched. This CDR3 is built from 12 residues. Germline V gene lookup returns CDR1 MNHNY and CDR2 SVGAGI (reference sequence). CDR3 residues: CASSPTTSGSFF. The CDR3 DNA sequence: TGTGCCAGCAGTCCCACGACTAGCGGGTCGTTCTTC.

This chain joins TRBV2 and TRBJ1-5; D is unclear. Germline-derived CDR1 and CDR2 are SNHLY and FYNNEI. With 3 bases removed from V and 5 bases from J, the gap between germline ends came to 8 bases. The CDR3 sequence is 13 residues long. The CDR3 here is CASSDLRYQPQHF. In DNA form, the CDR3 reads TGTGCCAGCAGTGACCTAAGGTATCAGCCCCAGCATTTT.

This chain links TRBV10-3 with TRBJ2-7; TRBD2 matches at 7 bases. Unmatched junction bases numbered 13, after V lost 3 bases and J lost 2 bases. CDR1 and CDR2 from the germline V gene are ENHRY and SYGVKD. CDR3 length: 17 amino acids. The CDR3 sequence is CAISEVGSGRNTYEQYF. The DNA of the CDR3 is TGTGCCATCAGTGAAGTCGGTAGCGGGCGAAATACCTACGAGCAGTACTTC.

The chain combines TRBV2 with TRBJ1-5, with D hard to call. The germline V and J ends were trimmed by 4 bases and 4 bases, with 11 bases remaining between them. The CDR3 loop spans 14 amino acids. From germline, CDR1 is SNHLY and CDR2 FYNNEI. The CDR3 bases are TGTGCCAGCAGTGCCCAACGTGGAAATCAGCCCCAGCATTTT. It codes for CASSAQRGNQPQHF.

The chain couples TRBV2 to TRBJ2-1, with 10 bases lining up with TRBD2. The CDR3 sequence is 12 residues long. With 6 bases clipped from V and 10 bases from J, the junction kept 3 bases outside the gene matches. Germline V lookup: CDR1 SNHLY, CDR2 FYNNEI. CDR3 amino acids: CASSVLAGEQFF. CDR3 nucleotides: TGTGCCAGCAGCGTACTAGCGGGGGAGCAGTTCTTC.

J is TRBJ2-7 and V is TRBV6-6; D gene ambiguous. Trimming shortened V by 3 bases and J by 0 bases, and 12 bases separated the two germline ends. Germline CDR1 and CDR2: MNHNY and SVGAGI (reference sequence). CDR3 length equals 15 residues. The CDR3 region is CASSYLNGPSYEQYF. CDR3 DNA: TGTGCCAGCAGTTATCTTAACGGTCCCTCCTACGAGCAGTACTTC.

This clone was detected once. The V call is TRBV5-1, the J call TRBJ1-3; D is possibly TRBD1 (6 bases). Trimming pared 0 bases from V and 2 bases from J, leaving 12 bases between. From germline, CDR1 is SGHRS and CDR2 YFSETQ. The CDR3 sequence is 16 residues long. DNA of the CDR3: TGCGCCAGCAGCTTGGATGGACAGAGAACTGGAAACACCATATATTTT. Protein product: CASSLDGQRTGNTIYF.

The chain combines TRBV5-6 with TRBJ1-5, with D uncertain. V was cut by 0 bases and J by 6 bases, with 4 bases left in between. CDR1 and CDR2 (germline): SGHDT, YYEEEE. CDR3 size: 12 residues. In DNA, the CDR3 is TGTGCCAGCAGCTTGGGAAGTCAGCCCCAGCATTTT. As protein: CASSLGSQPQHF. The whole variable domain, filled in from reference TRBV5-6 and TRBJ1-5, reads DAGVTQSPTHLIKTRGQQVTLRCSPKSGHDTVSWYQQALGQGPQFIFQYYEEEERQRGNFPDRFSGHQFPNYSSELNVNALLLGDSALYLCASSLGSQPQHFGDGTRLSIL.

V gene TRBV5-1 combines with J gene TRBJ2-3; 12 bases match TRBD2. CDR1 and CDR2 from the germline V gene are SGHRS and YFSETQ. The CDR3 is made up of 15 amino acids. V dropped 1 base and J dropped 5; count of bases not matched to a gene: 2. The CDR3 nucleotides are TGCGCCAGCAGCTTGAGGGGACTAGCGGGAGATACGCAGTATTTT. Its protein is CASSLRGLAGDTQYF.

This rearrangement joins TRBV28 to TRBJ1-1; D unclear. Germline values: CDR1 MDHEN, CDR2 SYDVKM. The CDR3 is 14 residues long. V lost 7 bases, J lost 5 bases, and 17 bases lay in between. CDR3 loop: CASILNPQGTEAFF. CDR3 bases: TGTGCCAGCATCCTGAACCCGCAAGGGACTGAAGCTTTCTTT.

This chain's CDR3 is CASSELAGGTGELFF. CDR3 bases: TGTGCCAGCAGTGAACTAGCGGGAGGCACCGGGGAGCTGTTTTTT. V and J are TRBV6-1 and TRBJ2-2; 11 bases agree with TRBD2. The CDR3 sequence is 15 residues long. Losses at the gene ends were 2 bases for V and 4 bases for J; bases not matched to a gene: 0. Germline CDR1 is MNHNS and CDR2 is SASEGT.

This clone was counted a few times. The chain uses TRBV11-2 and TRBJ2-3, with D unresolved. Trimming pared 0 bases from V and 0 bases from J, leaving 10 bases between. CDR3 size: 16 residues. Germline CDR1 SGHAT, CDR2 FQNNGV. In nucleotides, the CDR3 is TGTGCCAGCAGCTTAGATTTAGGGATAAGCACAGATACGCAGTATTTT. This sequence encodes CASSLDLGISTDTQYF.

This clone appeared a single time. The chain is built from TRBV20-1 and TRBJ1-1, with no clear D. Germline V gene lookup returns CDR1 DFQATT and CDR2 SNEGSKA (reference sequence). The V and J ends lost 3 bases and 4 bases respectively, with 9 bases between them. This CDR3 has 12 amino acids. The CDR3 DNA reads TGCAGTGCTAGTTGGGGTTCCACTGAAGCTTTCTTT. Its protein product is CSASWGSTEAFF.

The rearrangement links TRBV29-1 to TRBJ2-1, with TRBD1 matching 8 bases. This CDR3 region has 14 residues. Trimming at V came to 6 bases and at J to 9 bases, leaving 13 bases not matched to a gene. The V gene's germline CDR1 is SQVTM and CDR2 ANQGSEA. CDR3 sequence reads: CSVSTQGAGAEQFF. The CDR3 DNA is TGCAGCGTGAGTACTCAGGGGGCCGGGGCTGAGCAGTTCTTC.

This clone appeared a few times. In DNA form, the CDR3 reads TGTGCCAGCAGCCGAACGGGGGCACCACTGAACACTGAAGCTTTCTTT. This codes for CASSRTGAPLNTEAFF. V and J are TRBV27 and TRBJ1-1; a possible D gene is TRBD1 (6 bases). V lost 6 bases and J lost 0, with 17 bases in between. CDR3 length equals 16 residues. Germline loops: CDR1 MNHEY, CDR2 SMNVEV (reference sequence).

This sequence joins TRBV30 and TRBJ2-3, with 10 nucleotides matching TRBD1. This CDR3 is 13 amino acids long. CDR1 and CDR2 from the germline V gene are GTSNPN and SVGIG (reference sequence). V was pared by 7 bases and J by 6 bases, with 7 bases of the junction left unmatched. The CDR3 DNA sequence: TGTGCCTACCGGGACAGGGGTCCGGATACGCAGTATTTT. The encoded protein is CAYRDRGPDTQYF.

The chain uses TRBV9 and TRBJ1-3, with TRBD1 matching over 10 bases. Germline assignment: CDR1 SGDLS and CDR2 YYNGEE. J was trimmed by 1 base and V by 4 bases; bases with no gene match: 8. The CDR3 contains 17 residues. The CDR3 bases are TGTGCCAGCAGCCTCGACAGGGGGCCGAAGTCTGGAAACACCATATATTTT. Amino acid sequence: CASSLDRGPKSGNTIYF.

The gene calls are TRBV11-2 and TRBJ2-1; a weak D match, TRBD1 (6 bases). This CDR3 is built from 14 residues. Germline values: CDR1 SGHAT, CDR2 FQNNGV. Trimming removed 4 bases from V and 7 bases from J, with 14 bases in between. The CDR3: CASSWSLGANEQFF. The DNA for the CDR3 is TGTGCCAGCAGCTGGTCCCTGGGGGCGAATGAGCAGTTCTTC.

The chain employs TRBV21-1 and TRBJ2-1; the table's TRBD2 call for D was not verified on the DNA. TRBV21-1 is noted as a pseudogene. This CDR3 comprises 16 residues. The CDR3 spells CASSKVPSGALREQFF. The CDR3, as DNA: TGTGCCAGCAGCAAAGTCCCTAGCGGGGCCTTACGGGAGCAGTTCTTC.

The CDR3 region has the DNA TGTGCCACCAGCAGAGAAAGGGTTTTGGGACAGGCGGGACGAGAGACCCAGTACTTC. Protein product: CATSRERVLGQAGRETQYF. The chain carries TRBV15 and TRBJ2-5, with 8 bases lining up with TRBD1. This CDR3 comprises 19 residues. The germline V gene has CDR1 LNHNV and CDR2 YYDKDF (reference sequence). V trimming: 0 bases; J trimming: 4 bases; junction bases outside the gene matches: 16. Full variable domain (missing parts from reference TRBV15 and TRBJ2-5): DAMVIQNPRYQVTQFGKPVTLSCSQTLNHNVMYWYQQKSSQAPKLLFHYYDKDFNNEADTPDNFQSRRPNTSFCFLDIRSPGLGDTAMYLCATSRERVLGQAGRETQYFGPGTRLLVL.

The sample holds a few counts of this clone. The J gene is TRBJ1-2, the V gene TRBV11-2, with D possibly matching TRBD1 (6 bases). CDR3 length: 13 residues. Germline-derived CDR1 and CDR2 are SGHAT and FQNNGV. Trimming pared 4 bases from V and 4 bases from J, leaving 10 bases between. The chain's CDR3 is CASSSRGSYGYTF. The CDR3 nucleotides read TGTGCCAGCAGCTCCAGGGGTTCCTATGGCTACACCTTC. The variable domain in full, completed from reference TRBV11-2 and TRBJ1-2, reads EAGVAQSPRYKIIEKRQSVAFWCNPISGHATLYWYQQILGQGPKLLIQFQNNGVVDDSQLPKDRFSAERLKGVDSTLKIQPAKLEDSAVYLCASSSRGSYGYTFGSGTRLTVV.

J is TRBJ2-3 and V is TRBV24-1; D is uncertain. This CDR3 has 12 amino acids. The V end lost 5 bases, the J end lost 6 bases, and 8 bases lay between the germline ends. Germline V gives CDR1 KGHDR, CDR2 SFDVKD. The CDR3 reads CATSVIGDTQYF. In nucleotides, the CDR3 is TGTGCCACCAGTGTAATTGGGGATACGCAGTATTTT.

The CDR3 bases are TGCGCCAGCAGCTCTGGCCTCGGGGGGACCGGAGAGAACACTGAAGCTTTCTTT. Translated: CASSSGLGGTGENTEAFF. The V and J genes are TRBV5-1 and TRBJ1-1, with a possible D match to TRBD1 (5 bases). The V end lost 3 bases, the J end lost 1 base, and 22 bases lay between the germline ends. Germline CDR1 is SGHRS and CDR2 is YFSETQ. The CDR3 has 18 amino acids.

V usage is TRBV19 and J usage is TRBJ1-1; D gene unclear. Deletions cut 6 bases from V and 5 bases from J, with 16 bases between. This CDR3 region has 14 residues. Germline assignment: CDR1 LNHDA and CDR2 SQIVND (reference sequence). The CDR3 loop is CASRTQTGGTEAFF. In DNA form, the CDR3 reads TGTGCCAGTAGGACACAGACCGGCGGGACTGAAGCTTTCTTT.

V usage is TRBV19 and J usage is TRBJ2-1; a weak D match, TRBD2 (5 bases). The ends were cut back, 5 bases at V and 10 bases at J, with 18 bases in the middle. The germline V gene has CDR1 LNHDA and CDR2 SQIVND (reference sequence). The CDR3 totals 14 residues. The CDR3 sequence: CASSLGAPGGEQFF. CDR3 DNA: TGTGCCAGTAGTCTGGGAGCACCGGGTGGCGAGCAGTTCTTC.

This sequence joins TRBV19 and TRBJ1-2; the D is unclear. Per the germline V gene, CDR1 is LNHDA and CDR2 is SQIVND (reference sequence). Trimming removed 7 bases from V and 6 bases from J, with 18 bases in between. The length of the CDR3 is 14 residues. The CDR3 reads CASTVEGGVHGYTF. The CDR3 DNA follows: TGTGCCAGTACCGTCGAAGGAGGCGTCCATGGCTACACCTTC.

This clone was counted a few times. This rearrangement joins TRBV29-1 to TRBJ2-6; no definite D call. The CDR3 has 13 residues. CDR1 is SQVTM and CDR2 is ANQGSEA in the germline V gene. The ends were cut back, 3 bases at V and 1 base at J, with 4 bases in the middle. CDR3 in DNA: TGCAGCGTTGAGGAATCTGGGGCCAACGTCCTGACTTTC. Protein: CSVEESGANVLTF.

Note on this clone: This same CDR3 is encoded by further DNA sequences in the sample. V usage is TRBV20-1 and J usage is TRBJ1-2; D possibly corresponds to TRBD1 (5 bases). V was trimmed by 2 bases and J by 4 bases, leaving 5 bases between them. The CDR3 consists of 11 residues. Germline CDR1 DFQATT, CDR2 SNEGSKA (reference sequence). The CDR3 bases are TGCAGTGCTAGACAGGGCTATGGCTACACCTTC. Protein sequence: CSARQGYGYTF.

The V call is TRBV1, the J call TRBJ2-7; TRBD2, as called in the table, went unchecked against the DNA. TRBV1 is labeled a pseudogene. This CDR3 region has 23 residues. As DNA, the CDR3 is TGCACCAGCAGCCACTTCGGGAGGACTAGTTGTTTTCGGTGGATTGGGGCTGCTCTTATTCAGTACTTC. Translating it yields CTSSHFGRTSCFRWIGAALIQYF.